Below are 6 T cell receptor beta chains sequenced from a single sample in a study of T-cell reconstitution after alpha-beta-depleted transplantation in children. The TCRbeta library incorporated unique molecular identifiers. TCRdb redid the calling of the PCR reads with MiXCR, one entry per CDR3 protein. The table has 360,000 or so distinct CDR3 sequences, 20% seen once. Sample: PBMCs from the stem cell graft donor, taken from the stem cell graft. Receptors originate from a human donor who donated a stem cell graft to a child with acute myeloid leukemia.

The chain employs TRBV6-1 and TRBJ2-7, with 9 bases aligning to TRBD1. This CDR3 is built from 14 residues. Trimming took 5 bases from V and 2 from J; bases not matched to a gene: 4. The germline V gene has CDR1 MNHNS and CDR2 SASEGT. CDR3 nucleotide sequence: TGTGCCAGCAGTAAGGACAGGGGCCCCTACGAGCAGTACTTC. This codes for CASSKDRGPYEQYF.

The gene calls are TRBV24-1 and TRBJ1-2; D is ambiguous. The germline V gene encodes CDR1 KGHDR and CDR2 SFDVKD. CDR3 length: 13 amino acids. Trimming took off 4 bases at V and 5 bases at J, with 10 bases between the two ends. The CDR3 protein is CATSERSQYGYTF. The CDR3 DNA is TGTGCCACCAGTGAGAGGAGCCAGTATGGCTACACCTTC.

The chain couples TRBV28 to TRBJ2-5; 11 nucleotides align to TRBD2. The J segment lost 0 bases and the V segment lost 5 bases, leaving 2 bases of the junction unmatched. Per the germline V gene, CDR1 is MDHEN and CDR2 is SYDVKM. The CDR3 is 15 amino acids. CDR3 amino acids: CASSVAGGHQETQYF. The CDR3, as DNA: TGTGCCAGCAGTGTAGCGGGAGGGCACCAAGAGACCCAGTACTTC.

This rearrangement joins TRBV29-1 to TRBJ2-1; a weak D match, TRBD2 (6 bases). Trimming cost V 3 bases and J 2 bases, with 20 bases left between them. The CDR3 is made up of 17 amino acids. Germline V gene sequence: CDR1 SQVTM, CDR2 ANQGSEA. CDR3 DNA sequence: TGCAGCGTTGATTCTTCTCGTGGGGGAGGAGCCTACAATGAGCAGTTCTTC. Its protein product is CSVDSSRGGGAYNEQFF.

A few counts support this clonotype. This chain joins TRBV25-1 and TRBJ2-3, with 8 bases aligning to TRBD2. Germline values: CDR1 MGHDK, CDR2 SYGVNS. Unmatched junction bases numbered 6, after V lost 4 bases and J lost 0 bases. The CDR3 consists of 16 residues. This CDR3 is CASSVKTSGSTDTQYF. The CDR3 DNA sequence: TGTGCCAGCAGTGTTAAAACTAGCGGTAGCACAGATACGCAGTATTTT.

This clonotype was found a few times. The chain joins TRBV29-1 to TRBJ2-3; TRBD2 aligns across 13 bases. The trim removed 7 bases at V and 4 bases at J, leaving 8 bases unmatched. Germline V gives CDR1 SQVTM, CDR2 ANQGSEA. The CDR3 has 15 residues. CDR3: CSGGLAGVSADTQYF. The CDR3 region has the DNA TGCAGCGGAGGACTAGCGGGAGTGTCTGCAGATACGCAGTATTTT.